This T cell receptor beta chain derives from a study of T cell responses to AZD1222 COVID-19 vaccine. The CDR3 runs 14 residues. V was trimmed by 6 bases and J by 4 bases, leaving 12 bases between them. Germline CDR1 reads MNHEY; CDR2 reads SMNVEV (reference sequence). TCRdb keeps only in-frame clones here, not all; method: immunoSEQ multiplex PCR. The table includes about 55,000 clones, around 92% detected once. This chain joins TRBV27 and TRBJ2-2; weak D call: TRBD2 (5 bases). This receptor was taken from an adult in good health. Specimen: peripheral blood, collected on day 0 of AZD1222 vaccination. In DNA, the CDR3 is TGTGCCAGCAGCACGGACGAGGGCACCGGGGAGCTGTTTTTT. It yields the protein CASSTDEGTGELFF.